A single sample is the source of the 25 T cell receptor beta chains below, sequenced in a study of T cells after yellow fever vaccination. Each CDR3 protein is one row after TCRdb ran MiXCR on the 5' RACE reads. Found here are approximately 250,000 distinct CDR3 sequences, around 4.9% of them singletons; the top ten hold under 3.5%. The sample in question was CD4+ T cells sorted from PBMCs, obtained on the day of the yellow fever booster vaccination. Receptors originate from a man between 18 and 29 years old who received the YFV17D yellow fever vaccine.

This clonotype was counted many times. This chain joins TRBV20-1 and TRBJ2-5; D gene uncertain. V was cut by 2 bases and J by 7 bases, with 8 bases left in between. Per the germline V gene, CDR1 is DFQATT and CDR2 is SNEGSKA (reference sequence). The CDR3 covers 11 residues. This CDR3 is CSARPWGTQYF. Here the CDR3 DNA reads TGCAGTGCTAGACCTTGGGGGACCCAGTACTTC.

This clonotype was detected many times. The chain is built from TRBV7-9 and TRBJ2-7; D call uncertain. Germline V gene data show CDR1 as SEHNR and CDR2 as FQNEAQ (reference sequence). The V end was cut by 2 bases, the J end by 6 bases, with 8 bases between. CDR3 length equals 12 residues. This CDR3 reads CASSLNGAEQYV. In DNA form, the CDR3 reads TGTGCCAGCAGCTTAAACGGAGCCGAGCAGTACGTC.

This clonotype was observed a few times. The CDR3 sequence is CASRLLIGRGGSGYEQYV. In DNA, the CDR3 is TGTGCCAGCAGACTGCTAATCGGTAGGGGGGGGAGTGGCTACGAGCAGTACGTC. The genes are TRBV27 and TRBJ2-7; D might be TRBD2 (7 bases). From germline, CDR1 is MNHEY and CDR2 SMNVEV (reference sequence). V was clipped by 6 bases and J by 3 bases, with 27 bases between them. CDR3 length: 18 residues.

In this sample, this clonotype turned up many times. This sequence joins TRBV29-1 and TRBJ2-5, with D maybe TRBD2 (5 bases). CDR1 SQVTM and CDR2 ANQGSEA come from the germline V gene. The CDR3 covers 11 residues. The ends were cut back, 6 bases at V and 5 bases at J, with 10 bases in the middle. CDR3 in amino acids: CSVSRGETQYF. CDR3 sequence (DNA): TGCAGCGTGTCCCGAGGGGAGACCCAGTACTTC.

This clonotype has a handful of counts. Here the CDR3 reads CASSPRETDYEQYF. CDR3 nucleotides: TGTGCCAGCTCCCCTCGGGAGACAGATTACGAGCAGTACTTC. The chain is built from TRBV18 and TRBJ2-7, with D possibly being TRBD2 (6 bases). Trimming cost V 6 bases and J 4 bases, with 16 bases left between them. In germline, CDR1 is KGHSH, CDR2 LQKENI. The CDR3 extends over 14 amino acids.

V gene TRBV20-1 combines with J gene TRBJ2-3, with 8 bases lining up with TRBD2. This CDR3 region has 12 residues. V was clipped by 5 bases and J by 4 bases; unmatched bases: 2. CDR1 and CDR2 from the germline V gene are DFQATT and SNEGSKA (reference sequence). CDR3 nucleotides: TGCAGTGCTGGGACTAGGGCAGATACGCAGTATTTT. Translating it yields CSAGTRADTQYF.

The rearrangement links TRBV4-3 to TRBJ2-3, with TRBD2 matching over 9 bases. This CDR3 comprises 18 residues. CDR1 and CDR2 (germline): LGHNA, YSLEER. With V trimmed by 0 bases and J by 1 base, 8 bases remained unmatched. The CDR3 loop reads CASSQESPSGGRTDTQYF. CDR3 bases: TGCGCCAGCAGCCAAGAAAGTCCAAGCGGGGGGCGCACAGATACGCAGTATTTT.

V and J are TRBV20-1 and TRBJ1-3; no firm D call. Trimming pared 7 bases from V and 4 bases from J, leaving 11 bases between. The CDR3 consists of 12 residues. The germline V gene has CDR1 DFQATT and CDR2 SNEGSKA (reference sequence). This CDR3 is CSVRLAGNTIYF. In DNA, the CDR3 is TGCAGTGTGCGGCTGGCGGGAAACACCATATATTTT.

This clonotype was seen only a few times. This chain joins TRBV6-5 and TRBJ2-7; 7 nucleotides align to TRBD2. Germline V lookup: CDR1 MNHEY, CDR2 SVGAGI. The CDR3 runs 14 residues. V was pared by 3 bases and J by 1 base, with 3 bases of the junction left unmatched. CDR3: CASSYPGGSYEQYF. CDR3 DNA sequence: TGTGCCAGCAGTTATCCGGGGGGATCCTACGAGCAGTACTTC.

This chain uses TRBV25-1 with TRBJ2-5, with D perhaps matching TRBD1 (6 bases). The germline V and J ends were trimmed by 3 bases and 3 bases, with 8 bases remaining between them. Germline V CDR1 and CDR2: MGHDK, SYGVNS. The CDR3 loop spans 13 amino acids. The CDR3 region is CASSDWDKETQYF. CDR3 coding DNA: TGTGCCAGCAGTGACTGGGACAAAGAGACCCAGTACTTC.

The CDR3 DNA follows: TGTGCCAGCAGCTTGGCCATCGGGCAGGTAACAGATACGCAGTATTTT. This sequence encodes CASSLAIGQVTDTQYF. V gene TRBV5-4 combines with J gene TRBJ2-3; D ambiguous. The germline CDR1 and CDR2 sequences are SGHNT and YYREEE (reference sequence). Trimming removed 0 bases at V and 3 bases at J, with 14 bases between. The CDR3 is 16 amino acids. Full variable domain (rest looked up from reference TRBV5-4 and TRBJ2-3): ETGVTQSPTHLIKTRGQQVTLRCSSQSGHNTVSWYQQALGQGPQFIFQYYREEENGRGNFPPRFSGLQFPNYSSELNVNALELDDSALYLCASSLAIGQVTDTQYFGPGTRLTVL.

This clonotype was observed a handful of times. The chain combines TRBV6-5 with TRBJ1-1, with no clear D. The CDR3 spans 15 residues. Germline V gene sequence: CDR1 MNHEY, CDR2 SVGAGI. The V gene lost 1 base and the J gene lost 2 bases, with 11 bases spanning the gap. The CDR3 coding sequence is TGTGCCAGCAGTTACTTCCCGACCTTAAACACTGAAGCTTTCTTT. Its translation is CASSYFPTLNTEAFF.

This clonotype was seen repeatedly, ten times or more. This rearrangement joins TRBV7-2 to TRBJ1-6; a weak D match, TRBD1 (5 bases). V lost 7 bases and J 8 bases, leaving 15 bases between the germline ends. The germline V gene encodes CDR1 SGHTA and CDR2 FQGNSA. The length of the CDR3 is 14 residues. The CDR3 here is CASKMGGRHSPLHF. For the CDR3, the DNA is TGTGCCAGCAAGATGGGGGGTCGGCATTCACCCCTCCACTTT.

J is TRBJ2-2 and V is TRBV12-3 or TRBV12-4; a possible D gene is TRBD2 (6 bases). The V gene lost 3 bases and the J gene lost 2 bases, with 10 bases spanning the gap. The CDR3 has 15 residues. CDR3 DNA sequence: TGTGCCAGCAGTTTCGGGACTTACAACACCGGGGAGCTGTTTTTT. It yields the protein CASSFGTYNTGELFF.

This clonotype was observed a few times. This sequence joins TRBV7-9 and TRBJ1-2; D remains unclear. CDR3 length: 13 amino acids. V was shortened by 4 bases and J by 8 bases, with 14 bases between the two germline ends. The V gene's germline CDR1 is SEHNR and CDR2 FQNEAQ (reference sequence). The CDR3 nucleotides read TGTGCCAGCAGCTCACAACAGCTTTTGGGCTACACCTTC. This codes for CASSSQQLLGYTF. The whole variable domain, filled in from reference TRBV7-9 and TRBJ1-2, reads DTGVSQNPRHKITKRGQNVTFRCDPISEHNRLYWYRQTLGQGPEFLTYFQNEAQLEKSRLLSDRFSAERPKGSFSTLEIQRTEQGDSAMYLCASSSQQLLGYTFGSGTRLTVV.

This clonotype appeared many times. The chain couples TRBV3-1 to TRBJ1-1; no clear D gene. The CDR3 runs to 11 residues. CDR1 and CDR2 from the germline V gene are LGHDT and YNNKEL (reference sequence). V lost 6 bases, J lost 1 base, and 3 bases lay in between. The CDR3 reads CASRKNTEAFF. The CDR3 DNA reads as TGTGCCAGCAGGAAGAACACTGAAGCTTTCTTT.

This clonotype was seen only a few times. The chain recombines TRBV18 with TRBJ1-1; 8 bases line up with TRBD1. There are 17 residues in the CDR3. V lost 1 base and J lost 1; bases outside the gene matches: 8. The germline V gene encodes CDR1 KGHSH and CDR2 LQKENI. This CDR3 reads CASSPQGTGVTNTEAFF. As DNA, the CDR3 is TGTGCCAGCTCACCACAAGGGACAGGCGTTACGAACACTGAAGCTTTCTTT.

This clonotype was seen a few times. The V call is TRBV6-5, the J call TRBJ2-3; D unclear. V shed 6 bases and J shed 3 bases, with 13 bases lying between them. The V gene's germline CDR1 is MNHEY and CDR2 SVGAGI. The CDR3 extends over 14 amino acids. The CDR3 loop reads CASRPPGRTDTQYF. DNA of the CDR3: TGTGCCAGCAGGCCCCCCGGGCGAACAGATACGCAGTATTTT.

This clonotype was seen only a few times. The chain links TRBV4-3 to TRBJ2-1; D is possibly TRBD2 (7 bases). V was clipped by 0 bases and J by 4 bases, with 16 bases between them. The CDR3 is 17 residues long. CDR1 is LGHNA and CDR2 is YSLEER in the germline V gene. The CDR3: CASSQETGGLNYNEQFF. The CDR3, as DNA: TGCGCCAGCAGCCAAGAAACCGGGGGGCTTAATTACAATGAGCAGTTCTTC.

The chain employs TRBV6-1 and TRBJ2-7, with a weak D call TRBD1 (5 bases). Trimming removed 9 bases from V and 2 bases from J, with 8 bases in between. Germline V CDR1 and CDR2: MNHNS, SASEGT. This CDR3 has 11 residues. The CDR3 sequence is CASDSPYEQYV. CDR3 nucleotides: TGTGCCAGTGACAGTCCCTACGAGCAGTACGTC.

V usage is TRBV28 and J usage is TRBJ2-6, with D tentatively TRBD1 or TRBD2 (6 bases each). V shed 6 bases and J shed 5 bases, with 17 bases lying between them. Looked up from germline, CDR1 is MDHEN and CDR2 is SYDVKM. CDR3 length: 16 amino acids. In nucleotides, the CDR3 is TGTGCCAGCAGCCACTCACAGGGAGGAAGGGCCAACGTCCTGACTTTC. Its translation is CASSHSQGGRANVLTF.

This clonotype was seen only a few times. J is TRBJ2-1 and V is TRBV7-2; D is undetermined. Germline CDR1 is SGHTA and CDR2 is FQGNSA. The CDR3 consists of 15 residues. V gave up 1 base and J gave up 2 bases, with 9 bases separating them. The chain's CDR3 is CASSLGAYTYNEQFF. The CDR3 nucleotides are TGTGCCAGCAGCTTAGGGGCATACACCTACAATGAGCAGTTCTTC.

This clonotype turned up a few times. The chain combines TRBV6-2 or TRBV6-3 with TRBJ1-5; TRBD1 agrees at 9 bases. The germline CDR1 and CDR2 sequences are MNHEY and SVGEGT. The junction had 11 bases not matched to a gene; V was cut back by 5 bases and J by 0 bases. This CDR3 spans 18 amino acids. CDR3 residues: CASSRGQGQWDSNQPQHF. The CDR3 nucleotides are TGTGCCAGCAGTCGGGGACAGGGCCAATGGGATAGCAATCAGCCCCAGCATTTT.

In its sample, this clonotype was seen many times. This chain links TRBV5-1 with TRBJ2-1; maybe TRBD1 (5 bases). This CDR3 spans 17 amino acids. V was pared by 0 bases and J by 5 bases, with 18 bases between. Germline lookup yields CDR1 SGHRS and CDR2 YFSETQ. The CDR3 loop is CASSLDRIPTRDNEQFF. CDR3 in DNA: TGCGCCAGCAGCTTGGACAGGATCCCTACTCGCGACAATGAGCAGTTCTTC. Variable domain in full (rest from reference TRBV5-1 and TRBJ2-1): KAGVTQTPRYLIKTRGQQVTLSCSPISGHRSVSWYQQTPGQGLQFLFEYFSETQRNKGNFPGRFSGRQFSNSRSEMNVSTLELGDSALYLCASSLDRIPTRDNEQFFGPGTRLTVL.

The chain carries TRBV29-1 and TRBJ1-3, with TRBD1 as a possible D gene (5 bases). The CDR3 runs to 15 residues. Germline-derived CDR1 and CDR2 are SQVTM and ANQGSEA. V gave up 7 bases and J gave up 2 bases, with 18 bases separating them. The CDR3 DNA reads as TGCAGCGCTTTACGCCCGGGGACGGCTGGAAACACCATATATTTT. Translating it yields CSALRPGTAGNTIYF.